These 18 T cell receptor beta chains originate from one sample sequenced in a study of CD8 T cells in ankylosing spondylitis. Study findings and constraints: Seemingly characteristic of ankylosing spondylitis blood was a TCR beta motif consisting of roughly 8 highly homologous variants.

Their specific antigens are unknown. TCRdb ran MiXCR on the 5' RACE reads and lists one entry per CDR3 protein. Among 650,000 to 800,000 distinct CDR3 sequences listed, roughly 20% were seen once. The specimen was blood, either unsorted or a sorted T cell fraction (not recorded which). The receptors here all came from a male donor with ankylosing spondylitis.

This clonotype was recorded many times. V gene TRBV10-3 combines with J gene TRBJ2-2; TRBD2 agrees at 9 bases. This CDR3 region has 14 residues. After removal of 6 bases from V and 6 bases from J, the junction contained 5 bases not matched to a gene. CDR1 is ENHRY and CDR2 is SYGVKD in the germline V gene. The CDR3 sequence is CAISAGGYSGELFF. For the CDR3, the DNA is TGTGCCATCAGCGCGGGAGGGTATTCCGGGGAGCTGTTTTTT.

This clonotype was observed a handful of times. Because the CDR3's place on the DNA is in doubt, the DNA is left out and the CDR3 is given as listed by TCRdb. The chain uses TRBV15 and TRBJ2-3; the DNA was not compared with TRBD1, the D call given in the table. Inclusive of both ends, the CDR3 amounts to 13 amino acids. From germline, CDR1 is LNHNV and CDR2 YYDKDF (reference sequence). This CDR3 is CATSRVGAGALYF.

The CDR3 nucleotides are TGCGCCAGCAGGGCTTCGGGACAGTCCTACGAGCAGTACTTC. Protein sequence: CASRASGQSYEQYF. This rearrangement joins TRBV5-1 to TRBJ2-7, with 7 bases matching TRBD1. Per the germline V gene, CDR1 is SGHRS and CDR2 is YFSETQ. The J segment lost 1 base and the V segment lost 5 bases, leaving 6 bases of the junction unmatched. This CDR3 is built from 14 residues.

This clonotype has a handful of counts. The chain recombines TRBV20-1 with TRBJ2-1, with 7 nucleotides matching TRBD2. The ends lost 6 bases at V and 7 bases at J; junction bases unmatched: 12. CDR1 DFQATT and CDR2 SNEGSKA come from the germline V gene (reference sequence). CDR3 size: 14 residues. The DNA for the CDR3 is TGCAGTGCCATCGGGGGAGGGGAGAGGAATGAGCAGTTCTTC. Encoded protein: CSAIGGGERNEQFF.

This clonotype was seen a handful of times. The chain recombines TRBV3-1 with TRBJ1-6; 8 nucleotides match TRBD1. The germline CDR1 and CDR2 sequences are LGHDT and YNNKEL (reference sequence). Trimming cost V 2 bases and J 10 bases; bases outside gene matches: 7. CDR3 length: 15 amino acids. CDR3 bases: TGTGCCAGCAGCCAAAGACAGGGGCTTCAGTCACCCCTCCACTTT. This codes for CASSQRQGLQSPLHF.

The chain employs TRBV10-3 and TRBJ2-1; 9 bases are shared with TRBD1. Germline CDR1 is ENHRY and CDR2 is SYGVKD. Trimming took 3 bases from V and 9 from J; bases not matched to a gene: 9. CDR3 length equals 15 residues. The CDR3 coding sequence is TGTGCCATCAGTGACGGGACAGGGCAATTAAGTGAGCAGTTCTTC. Encoded protein: CAISDGTGQLSEQFF.

This clonotype has just a few counts. J is TRBJ1-4 and V is TRBV6-6; 7 nucleotides match TRBD1. This CDR3 contains 13 residues. Per the germline V gene, CDR1 is MNHNY and CDR2 is SVGAGI (reference sequence). J lost 5 bases, V lost 10 bases, and 7 bases had no gene match. The CDR3 coding sequence is TGTGCCACCCGGGACAGCTCGAATGAAAAACTGTTTTTT. Translating it yields CATRDSSNEKLFF.

This clonotype was seen only a few times. The chain recombines TRBV6-1 with TRBJ2-7; no firm D call. Trimming removed 2 bases from V and 0 bases from J, with 8 bases in between. CDR1 and CDR2 (germline): MNHNS, SASEGT. The CDR3 covers 14 residues. CDR3 protein: CASSEWSVSYEQYF. CDR3 DNA sequence: TGTGCCAGCAGTGAATGGTCAGTCTCCTACGAGCAGTACTTC.

The chain carries TRBV29-1 and TRBJ1-2; D ambiguous. The CDR3 runs 11 residues. Trimming took off 4 bases at V and 6 bases at J, with 9 bases between the two ends. Germline assignment: CDR1 SQVTM and CDR2 ANQGSEA. DNA of the CDR3: TGCAGCGTTGTAGGGTTAGATGGCTACACCTTC. This sequence encodes CSVVGLDGYTF.

The CDR3 DNA is TGCGCCAGCAGTGAGTCGACAGGGAGGGAGACCCAGTACTTC. Its protein is CASSESTGRETQYF. The V gene is TRBV10-1, the J gene TRBJ2-5; a weak D match, TRBD1 (7 bases). CDR1 is WNHNN and CDR2 is SYGVQD in the germline V gene (reference sequence). The germline V and J ends were trimmed by 0 bases and 5 bases, with 10 bases remaining between them. The CDR3 covers 14 residues.

The chain carries TRBV4-1 and TRBJ2-5; unclear D gene. The ends were cut back, 0 bases at V and 4 bases at J, with 9 bases in the middle. Looked up from germline, CDR1 is MGHRA and CDR2 is YSYEKL. The CDR3 runs 14 residues. The CDR3 here is CASSQDVTGETQYF. CDR3 DNA sequence: TGCGCCAGCAGCCAAGATGTCACTGGAGAGACCCAGTACTTC.

The V and J genes are TRBV19 and TRBJ1-5; maybe TRBD1 (6 bases). From germline, CDR1 is LNHDA and CDR2 SQIVND (reference sequence). The CDR3 spans 18 residues. V lost 3 bases and J 0 bases, leaving 18 bases between the germline ends. This CDR3 is CASSIGLWTVDSNQPQHF. CDR3 in DNA: TGTGCCAGTAGTATCGGTCTATGGACAGTTGATAGCAATCAGCCCCAGCATTTT.

This chain links TRBV20-1 with TRBJ2-5; no clear D. CDR1 is DFQATT and CDR2 is SNEGSKA in the germline V gene (reference sequence). This CDR3 contains 12 residues. Trimming removed 3 bases at V and 0 bases at J, with 5 bases between. The CDR3 region is CSASSYQETQYF. CDR3 in DNA: TGCAGTGCTAGTTCCTACCAAGAGACCCAGTACTTC.

This clonotype has at least ten counts. The chain carries TRBV4-1 and TRBJ1-5; D not resolved. Germline V gene lookup returns CDR1 MGHRA and CDR2 YSYEKL. The CDR3 spans 16 residues. The germline V and J ends were trimmed by 2 bases and 0 bases, with 11 bases remaining between them. CDR3 protein: CASSQSGRNSNQPQHF. The CDR3 coding sequence is TGCGCCAGCAGCCAATCAGGTCGGAATAGCAATCAGCCCCAGCATTTT.

This clonotype was counted a single time. The chain has TRBV7-9 and TRBJ2-7; D uncertain. Germline V lookup: CDR1 SEHNR, CDR2 FQNEAQ (reference sequence). Trimming stripped 5 bases from V and 0 bases from J, with 20 bases between. The length of the CDR3 is 17 residues. The DNA for the CDR3 is TGTGCCAGCAGCCCCCCCCACGGCGGAGCCAGCTCCTACGAGCAGTACTTC. Its protein product is CASSPPHGGASSYEQYF. Supplemented by reference TRBV7-9 and TRBJ2-7, the full variable domain reads DTGVSQNPRHKITKRGQNVTFRCDPISEHNRLYWYRQTLGQGPEFLTYFQNEAQLEKSRLLSDRFSAERPKGSFSTLEIQRTEQGDSAMYLCASSPPHGGASSYEQYFGPGTRLTVT.

CDR3 sequence (DNA): TGCGCCAGCAGCCACAACACAGGGGGGTATGGCTACACCTTC. Translating gives CASSHNTGGYGYTF. The V call is TRBV4-3, the J call TRBJ1-2, with 8 bases that match TRBD1. CDR3 size: 14 residues. The V gene end was trimmed by 3 bases and the J gene end by 5 bases; junction bases not matched to a gene: 5. From germline, CDR1 is LGHNA and CDR2 YSLEER.

This clonotype came up a few times. This chain's CDR3 is CASSLEGGGSGEQYF. The CDR3 bases are TGCGCCAGCAGCCTCGAGGGCGGGGGTAGCGGCGAGCAGTACTTC. The V and J genes are TRBV5-1 and TRBJ2-7; the match to TRBD2 covers 7 bases. With 4 bases clipped from V and 6 bases from J, the junction kept 13 bases outside the gene matches. The CDR3 extends over 15 amino acids. The germline V gene has CDR1 SGHRS and CDR2 YFSETQ.

This clonotype was found many times. The chain is built from TRBV29-1 and TRBJ2-2; D might be TRBD2 (6 bases). The CDR3 has 13 residues. Germline CDR1 and CDR2: SQVTM and ANQGSEA. V shed 1 base and J shed 7 bases, with 10 bases lying between them. Written as DNA, the CDR3 is TGCAGCGTTGAAGGGGGGGTCAGCGGGGAGCTGTTTTTT. Translating it yields CSVEGGVSGELFF.